This T cell receptor beta chain derives from a study of blood T cell repertoires in COVID-19. On the study more broadly: From the United States, Italy and Spain came samples of acute and convalescent COVID-19. The cDNA or gDNA used as material had been derived from T cells, B-cell-depleted T cells, or PBMCs.

The length of the CDR3 is 14 residues. Germline V lookup: CDR1 LNHDA, CDR2 SQIVND (reference sequence). V was trimmed by 4 bases and J by 1 base, leaving 10 bases between them. Authors' methods: Amplification of reference gene primers provided the estimated nucleated cell counts. Sequencing was performed with immunoSEQ multiplex PCR; in TCRdb, only in-frame clones are kept and a portion is missing. That table is the source of V, J and clone size, and D and trimming were worked out from the DNA. The sample includes about 200,000 clones, roughly 78% of them seen just once. The TCR comes from an elderly woman with active or convalescent COVID-19. The genes are TRBV19 and TRBJ1-2; D remains unclear. What was sequenced was peripheral blood. The CDR3 nucleotides are TGTGCCAGTAGTAAACAGTTCCTTAACTATGGCTACACCTTC. It encodes CASSKQFLNYGYTF.